The clone carrying this T cell receptor (beta chain) was counted between two and nine times. What it binds is unknown. This sample is part of a study of response to subunit inactivated influenza vaccine. This CDR3 comprises 14 residues. Germline CDR1 and CDR2: MNHEY and SMNVEV (reference sequence). V was trimmed by 5 bases and J by 6 bases, leaving 13 bases between them. From the RT-PCR reads, TCRdb called clonotypes with MiXCR, one entry per CDR3 protein. The sample carries more than 450,000 distinct CDR3 sequences, approximately 7.1% recorded once. Study-wide results and limits: With each seasonal influenza vaccination, the authors suggested, few new T cells are recruited.

The gene calls are TRBV27 and TRBJ2-2; unclear D gene. The specimen comprised PBMCs from blood, sampled around 2 years after vaccination. This sequence was found in a man between 50 and 69 years old who received an inactivated influenza vaccine. CDR3 DNA: TGTGCCAGCAGTCACCATCCCAGCTCCGGGGAGCTGTTTTTT. Its translation is CASSHHPSSGELFF.